Listed below are T cell receptor beta chains from one sample, sequenced in a study of T cells in Graves' hyperthyroidism and ophthalmopathy. MiXCR, applied by TCRdb to the multiplex PCR reads, yields one record per CDR3 protein. The repertoire has about 840,000 distinct CDR3 sequences, 38% of them found once; the top ten carry more than 7%. The sample was blood. All receptors derive from a man aged 18-30 years with Graves' hyperthyroidism. Both conserved end residues are part of each CDR3. A D gene is named only where the DNA matches it firmly. Some rows mark clone size as missing; the rest say once, few, many or name a class of expanded clone.

J | length | V | D | size | DNA | CDR3
TRBJ2-7 | 13 | TRBV2 | NA | NA | TGTGCCAGCAGTGCGACAGCTCCATACGAGCAGTACTTC | CASSATAPYEQYF
TRBJ1-5 | 15 | TRBV6-5 | NA | NA | TGTGCCAGCAGTTTGGCTGTATCGGGCAATCAGCCCCAGCATTTT | CASSLAVSGNQPQHF
TRBJ1-3 | 14 | TRBV20-1 | NA | few | TGCAGTGCTACCAGGGCACGCTCTGGAAACACCATATATTTT | CSATRARSGNTIYF
TRBJ1-6 | 15 | TRBV25-1 | TRBD1 | NA | TGTGCCAGCAGCAACAGGGGGCCTCGGAATTCACCCCTCCACTTT | CASSNRGPRNSPLHF
TRBJ2-7 | 16 | TRBV9 | TRBD2 | NA | TGTGCCAGCAGCCGCCGGGGAGCGGGAGCTACCTACGAGCAGTACTTC | CASSRRGAGATYEQYF
TRBJ1-3 | 11 | TRBV12-3/TRBV12-4 | NA | NA | TGTGCCAGCGGGAATGGAAACACCATATATTTT | CASGNGNTIYF
TRBJ1-1 | 12 | TRBV29-1 | NA | once | TGCAGCCTTGGGGGGGGGAGGACTGAAGCTTTCTTT | CSLGGGRTEAFF
TRBJ2-7 | 12 | TRBV6-5 | NA | few | TGTGCCAGCAGTGGGGAGAAATACGAGCAGTACTTC | CASSGEKYEQYF
TRBJ1-1 | 12 | TRBV20-1 | NA | NA | TGCAGTGCTAGAATCCCCGGCACTGAAGCTTTCTTT | CSARIPGTEAFF
TRBJ2-7 | 13 | TRBV2 | NA | NA | TGTGCCAGCATCCGGGGTGGGGCCAACGAGCAGTACTTC | CASIRGGANEQYF
TRBJ2-2 | 15 | TRBV5-1 | NA | NA | TGCGCCAGCAGTACGACAGGAGAGAACACCGGGGAGCTGTTTTTT | CASSTTGENTGELFF
TRBJ2-2 | 13 | TRBV29-1 | TRBD2 | many | TGCAGCGTTGTGGCGGGAGGGCGAAAGGAGCTGTTTTTT | CSVVAGGRKELFF
TRBJ2-7 | 12 | TRBV2 | NA | many | TGTGCCAGGGGGGAGGACAACCGCGAGCAGTACTTC | CARGEDNREQYF
TRBJ2-3 | 15 | TRBV11-2 | TRBD2 | NA | TGTGCCAGCAGCCCGAGACTAGCGGGAGAAGATACGCAGTATTTT | CASSPRLAGEDTQYF
TRBJ2-3 | 15 | TRBV29-1 | NA | few | TGCAGCGTTGAATTTGGGGCCGGAGGAACAGATACGCAGTATTTT | CSVEFGAGGTDTQYF
TRBJ2-2 | 15 | TRBV5-1 | TRBD2 | NA | TGCGCCAGCAGTCTTAAGACTAGCAACACCTGGGAGCTGTTTTTT | CASSLKTSNTWELFF
TRBJ2-7 | 13 | TRBV4-2 | NA | few | TGTGCCAGCAGCCAAGGAAGTTACGGCGAGCAGTACTTC | CASSQGSYGEQYF
TRBJ1-2 | 12 | TRBV29-1 | NA | many | TGCAGCGTTGAAGATAGTAGTGAGGGCTACACCTTC | CSVEDSSEGYTF
TRBJ1-6 | 15 | TRBV6-5 | NA | NA | TGTGCCAGCAGTTTTGGGACGGATTATAATTCACCCCTCCACTTT | CASSFGTDYNSPLHF
TRBJ2-2 | 15 | TRBV20-1 | NA | few | TGCAGTGCTAGAAGGGCGGGGAGGTTGGCCGGGGAGCTGTTTTTT | CSARRAGRLAGELFF
TRBJ2-5 | 15 | TRBV4-1 | NA | NA | TGCGCCAGCAGCCAAGGGGGGGGGCCTTGGGAGACCCAGTACTTC | CASSQGGGPWETQYF
TRBJ2-7 | 14 | TRBV12-3/TRBV12-4 | NA | few | TGTGCCAGCAGCTTGGTGGTTGGCTCCTACGAGCAGTACTTC | CASSLVVGSYEQYF
TRBJ2-2 | 11 | TRBV29-1 | NA | NA | TGCAGCTTACCCTCTACCGGGGAGCTGTTTTTT | CSLPSTGELFF
TRBJ1-6 | 15 | TRBV10-3 | TRBD1 | many | TGTGCCATCAGTGAGGCGACAGGGAAGGATTCACCCCTCCACTTT | CAISEATGKDSPLHF
TRBJ1-5 | 13 | TRBV7-2 | NA | few | TGTGCCAGCAGCTCTAGTCCTGATCAGCCCCAGCATTTT | CASSSSPDQPQHF
TRBJ2-5 | 17 | TRBV7-8 | TRBD2 | NA | TGTGCCAGCAGTTACCTAAGCGGGGGGGCCTCATCGGAGACCCAGTACTTC | CASSYLSGGASSETQYF
TRBJ1-4 | 14 | TRBV7-9 | NA | many | TGTGCCAGCACGCGGGGAGGGACTAATGAAAAACTGTTTTTT | CASTRGGTNEKLFF
TRBJ2-7 | 13 | TRBV19 | NA | many | TGTGCCAGCGCTCCTGCTAGCTCCTACGAGCAGTACTTC | CASAPASSYEQYF
TRBJ2-2 | 16 | TRBV5-5 | NA | NA | TGTGCCAGCACCCCGAGGGCAGGGAAGGACACCGGGGAGCTGTTTTTT | CASTPRAGKDTGELFF
TRBJ1-3 | 17 | TRBV25-1 | NA | many | TGTGCCAGCAGTGACCCACAGGGACCGAAGGCTGGAAACACCATATATTTT | CASSDPQGPKAGNTIYF